This entry features one T cell receptor (beta chain) sequence. Its antigen is undetermined. MiXCR was run by TCRdb on the RT-PCR reads, yielding one entry per CDR3 protein. The sample lists 300,000 to 350,000 distinct CDR3 sequences, approximately 20% occurring once. The sample comes from a study of response to subunit inactivated influenza vaccine. Germline CDR1 is DFQATT and CDR2 is SNEGSKA (reference sequence). This CDR3 region has 14 residues. After removal of 5 bases from V and 0 bases from J, the junction contained 6 bases not matched to a gene. Study observations and caveats: Authors suggested seasonal influenza vaccinations each recruit few new T cells.

The input for sequencing was PBMCs from blood, taken less than 22 months after vaccination. The clonotype was recovered from a man aged 50-75 years who received an inactivated influenza vaccine. The V gene is TRBV20-1, the J gene TRBJ1-1; TRBD1 matches at 7 bases. The CDR3 spells CSAPRTGLNTEAFF. In DNA form, the CDR3 reads TGCAGTGCTCCCCGGACAGGTTTGAACACTGAAGCTTTCTTT.